This entry concerns a single TCR beta chain. This record belongs to a study of control samples from healthy donors and cancer patients. Germline-derived CDR1 and CDR2 are SGHKS and YYEKEE (reference sequence). This CDR3 contains 16 residues. Losses at the gene ends were 0 bases for V and 2 bases for J; bases not matched to a gene: 5. Assay used: immunoSEQ multiplex PCR; TCRdb lists only in-frame clones, some missing. The sample records 50,000 to 55,000 clones, approximately 90% being singletons. The sequence was obtained from a man aged 40-55 years with colorectal cancer. The sequenced sample was PBMCs. The chain recombines TRBV5-5 with TRBJ1-5; 7 bases match TRBD1. The CDR3 loop is CASSLVGGYGNQPQHF. The CDR3 DNA reads as TGTGCCAGCAGCTTGGTAGGGGGCTATGGCAATCAGCCCCAGCATTTT.